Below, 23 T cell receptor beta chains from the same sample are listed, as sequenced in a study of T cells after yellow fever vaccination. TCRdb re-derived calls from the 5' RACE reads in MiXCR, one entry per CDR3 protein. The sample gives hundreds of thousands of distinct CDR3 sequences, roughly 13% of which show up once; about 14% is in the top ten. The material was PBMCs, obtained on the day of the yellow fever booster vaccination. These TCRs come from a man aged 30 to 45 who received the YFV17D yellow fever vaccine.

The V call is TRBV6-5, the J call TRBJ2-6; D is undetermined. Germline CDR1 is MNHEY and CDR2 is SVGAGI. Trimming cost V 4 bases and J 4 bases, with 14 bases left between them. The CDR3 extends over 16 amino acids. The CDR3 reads CASSSPRRTGANVLTF. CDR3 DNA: TGTGCCAGCAGTTCCCCCAGACGCACCGGGGCCAACGTCCTGACTTTC.

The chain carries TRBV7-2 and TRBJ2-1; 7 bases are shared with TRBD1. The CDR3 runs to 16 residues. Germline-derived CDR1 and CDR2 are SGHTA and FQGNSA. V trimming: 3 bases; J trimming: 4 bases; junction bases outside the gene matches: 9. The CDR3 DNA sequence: TGTGCCAGCAGCTTTGGGCGACAGGGCGGTTACAATGAGCAGTTCTTC. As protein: CASSFGRQGGYNEQFF.

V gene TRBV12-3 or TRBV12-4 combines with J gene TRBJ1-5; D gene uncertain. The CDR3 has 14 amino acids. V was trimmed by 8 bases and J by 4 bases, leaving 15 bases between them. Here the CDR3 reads CASVAKTPNQPQHF. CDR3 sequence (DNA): TGTGCCAGCGTCGCGAAGACCCCAAATCAGCCCCAGCATTTT.

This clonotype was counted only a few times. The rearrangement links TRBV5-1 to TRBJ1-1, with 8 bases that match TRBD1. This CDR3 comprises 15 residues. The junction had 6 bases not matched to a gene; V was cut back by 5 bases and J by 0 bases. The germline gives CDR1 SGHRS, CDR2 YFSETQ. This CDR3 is CASRTGVIMNTEAFF. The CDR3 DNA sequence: TGCGCCAGCAGGACAGGGGTTATTATGAACACTGAAGCTTTCTTT.

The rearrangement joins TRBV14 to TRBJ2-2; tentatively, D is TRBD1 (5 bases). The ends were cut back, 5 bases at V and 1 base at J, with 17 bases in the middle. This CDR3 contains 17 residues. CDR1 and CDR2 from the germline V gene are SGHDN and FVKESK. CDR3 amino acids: CASSDFRKGMNTGELFF. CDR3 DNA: TGTGCCAGCAGCGATTTTCGGAAGGGGATGAACACCGGGGAGCTGTTTTTT.

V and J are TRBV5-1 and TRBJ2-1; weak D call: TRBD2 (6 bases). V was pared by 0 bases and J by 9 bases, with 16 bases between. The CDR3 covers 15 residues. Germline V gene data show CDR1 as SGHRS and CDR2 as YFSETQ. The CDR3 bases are TGCGCCAGCAGCTTGGAGGGAGGCTTTGGGGGTGAGCAGTTCTTC. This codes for CASSLEGGFGGEQFF.

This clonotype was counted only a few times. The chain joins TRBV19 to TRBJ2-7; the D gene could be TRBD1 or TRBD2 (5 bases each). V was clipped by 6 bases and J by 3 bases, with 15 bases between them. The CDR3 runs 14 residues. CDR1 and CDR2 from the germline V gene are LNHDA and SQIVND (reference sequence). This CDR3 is CASSTAGTNYEQYF. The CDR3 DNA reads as TGTGCCAGTAGCACTGCCGGGACGAACTACGAGCAGTACTTC.

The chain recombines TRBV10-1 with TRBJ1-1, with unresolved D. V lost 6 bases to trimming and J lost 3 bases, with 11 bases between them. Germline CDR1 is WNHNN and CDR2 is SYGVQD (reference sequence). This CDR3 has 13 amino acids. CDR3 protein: CASRESSYTEAFF. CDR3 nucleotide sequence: TGCGCCAGCAGGGAATCCAGTTACACTGAAGCTTTCTTT.

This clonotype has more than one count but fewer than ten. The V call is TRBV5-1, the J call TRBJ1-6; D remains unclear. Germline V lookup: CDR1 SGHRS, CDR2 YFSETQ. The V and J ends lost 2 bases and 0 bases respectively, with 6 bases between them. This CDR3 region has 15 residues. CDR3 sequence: CASSFGSSYNSPLHF. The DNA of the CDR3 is TGCGCCAGCAGCTTTGGAAGCTCCTATAATTCACCCCTCCACTTT.

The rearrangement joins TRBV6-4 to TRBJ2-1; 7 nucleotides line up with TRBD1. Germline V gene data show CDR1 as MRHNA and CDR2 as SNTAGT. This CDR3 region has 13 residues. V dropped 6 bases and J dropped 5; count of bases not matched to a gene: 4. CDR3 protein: CASSRTGDNEQFF. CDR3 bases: TGTGCCAGCAGCCGAACAGGGGACAATGAGCAGTTCTTC.

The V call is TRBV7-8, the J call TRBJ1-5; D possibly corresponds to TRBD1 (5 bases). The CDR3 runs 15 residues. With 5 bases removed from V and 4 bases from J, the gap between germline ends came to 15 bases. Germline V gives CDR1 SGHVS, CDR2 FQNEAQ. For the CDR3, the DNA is TGTGCCAGCAGCGAATCTGGGGGAAAAAATCAGCCCCAGCATTTT. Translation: CASSESGGKNQPQHF.

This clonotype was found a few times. Here the CDR3 DNA reads TGTGCCAGCAGCGTAGAACCTAGCGGATCCTACGAGCAGTACTTC. Translated: CASSVEPSGSYEQYF. The gene calls are TRBV9 and TRBJ2-7, with 7 bases aligning to TRBD2. V trimming: 0 bases; J trimming: 1 base; junction bases outside the gene matches: 4. Germline assignment: CDR1 SGDLS and CDR2 YYNGEE. This CDR3 spans 15 amino acids.

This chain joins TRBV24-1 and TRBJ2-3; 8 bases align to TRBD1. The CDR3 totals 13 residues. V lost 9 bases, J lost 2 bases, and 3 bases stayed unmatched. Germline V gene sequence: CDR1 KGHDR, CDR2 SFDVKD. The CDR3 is CATRDRPTDTQYF. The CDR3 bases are TGTGCCACCCGGGACAGGCCCACAGATACGCAGTATTTT.

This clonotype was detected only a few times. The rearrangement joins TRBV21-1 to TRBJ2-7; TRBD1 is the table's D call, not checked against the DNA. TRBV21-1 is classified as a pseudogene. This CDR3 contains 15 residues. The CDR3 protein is CASSARVSPGYEQYF. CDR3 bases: TGTGCCAGCAGCGCCCGGGTGTCCCCAGGATACGAGCAGTACTTC.

The CDR3 protein is CASSPWGEAYNEQFF. In DNA form, the CDR3 reads TGCGCCAGCAGCCCCTGGGGGGAGGCTTACAATGAGCAGTTCTTC. The chain combines TRBV5-1 with TRBJ2-1; D possibly corresponds to TRBD2 (6 bases). The germline V and J ends were trimmed by 4 bases and 4 bases, with 15 bases remaining between them. This CDR3 has 15 amino acids. Per germline, CDR1 SGHRS and CDR2 YFSETQ.

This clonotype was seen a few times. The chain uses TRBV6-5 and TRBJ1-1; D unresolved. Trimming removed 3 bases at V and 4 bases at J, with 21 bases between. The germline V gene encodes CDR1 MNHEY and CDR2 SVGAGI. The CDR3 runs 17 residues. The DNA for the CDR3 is TGTGCCAGCAGTTATAGTTTGGCATCTTCCCGGTCCACTGAAGCTTTCTTT. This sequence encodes CASSYSLASSRSTEAFF.

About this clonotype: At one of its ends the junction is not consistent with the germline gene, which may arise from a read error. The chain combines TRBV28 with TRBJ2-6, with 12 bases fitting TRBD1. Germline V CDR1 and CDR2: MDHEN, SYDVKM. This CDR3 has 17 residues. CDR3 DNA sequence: TGTGCCGGCAGTTGGGGACAGGGGGCATCTGGGGCCAACGTCCTGACTTTC. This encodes CAGSWGQGASGANVLTF.

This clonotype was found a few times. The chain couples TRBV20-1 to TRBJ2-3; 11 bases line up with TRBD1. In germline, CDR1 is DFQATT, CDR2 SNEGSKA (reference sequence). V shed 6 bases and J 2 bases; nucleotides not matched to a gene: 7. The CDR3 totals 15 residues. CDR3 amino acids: CSAGGDRGSTDTQYF. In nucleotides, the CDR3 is TGCAGTGCGGGGGGGGACAGGGGGTCCACAGATACGCAGTATTTT.

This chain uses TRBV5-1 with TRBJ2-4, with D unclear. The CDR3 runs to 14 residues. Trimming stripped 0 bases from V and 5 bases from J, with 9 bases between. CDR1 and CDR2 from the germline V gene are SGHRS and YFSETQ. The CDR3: CASSLEPTQNIQYF. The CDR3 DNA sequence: TGCGCCAGCAGCTTGGAGCCGACCCAAAACATTCAGTACTTC.

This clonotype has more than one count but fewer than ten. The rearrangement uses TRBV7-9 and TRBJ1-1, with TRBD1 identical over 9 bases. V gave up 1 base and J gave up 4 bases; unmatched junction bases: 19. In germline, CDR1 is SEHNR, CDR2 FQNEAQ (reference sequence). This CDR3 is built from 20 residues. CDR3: CASSLGSLGQGFLEGTEAFF. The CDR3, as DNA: TGTGCCAGCAGCTTAGGCTCCCTGGGACAGGGATTTCTGGAAGGCACTGAAGCTTTCTTT.

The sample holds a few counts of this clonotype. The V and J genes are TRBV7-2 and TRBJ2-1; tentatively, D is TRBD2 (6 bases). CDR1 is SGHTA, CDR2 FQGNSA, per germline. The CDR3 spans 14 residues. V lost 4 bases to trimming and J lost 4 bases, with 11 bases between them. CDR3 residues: CASSSEGSYNEQFF. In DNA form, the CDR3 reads TGTGCCAGCAGCTCGGAGGGATCGTACAATGAGCAGTTCTTC. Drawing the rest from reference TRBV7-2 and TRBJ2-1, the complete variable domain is GAGVSQSPSNKVTEKGKDVELRCDPISGHTALYWYRQSLGQGLEFLIYFQGNSAPDKSGLPSDRFSAERTGGSVSTLTIQRTQQEDSAVYLCASSSEGSYNEQFFGPGTRLTVL.

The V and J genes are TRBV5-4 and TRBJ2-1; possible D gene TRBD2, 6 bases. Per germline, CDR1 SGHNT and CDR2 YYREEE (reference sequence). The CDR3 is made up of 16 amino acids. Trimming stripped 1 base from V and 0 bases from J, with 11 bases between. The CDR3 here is CASSLPRLGSYNEQFF. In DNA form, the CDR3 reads TGTGCCAGCAGCTTGCCGAGACTAGGCTCCTACAATGAGCAGTTCTTC.

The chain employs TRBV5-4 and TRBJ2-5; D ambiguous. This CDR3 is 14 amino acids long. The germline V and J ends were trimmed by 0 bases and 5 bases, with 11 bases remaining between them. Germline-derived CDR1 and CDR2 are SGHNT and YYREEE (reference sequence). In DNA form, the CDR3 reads TGTGCCAGCAGCTTGGAGGGTTATTACGAGACCCAGTACTTC. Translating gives CASSLEGYYETQYF.